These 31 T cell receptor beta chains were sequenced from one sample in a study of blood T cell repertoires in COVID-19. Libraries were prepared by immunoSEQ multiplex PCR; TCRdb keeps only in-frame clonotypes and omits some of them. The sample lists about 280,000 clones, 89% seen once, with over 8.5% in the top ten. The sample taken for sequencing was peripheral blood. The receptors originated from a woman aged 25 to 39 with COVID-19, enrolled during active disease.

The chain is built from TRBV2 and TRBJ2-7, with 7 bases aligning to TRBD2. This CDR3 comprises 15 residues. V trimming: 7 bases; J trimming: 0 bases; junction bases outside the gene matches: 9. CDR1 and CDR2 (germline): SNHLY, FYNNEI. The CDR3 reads CASKESRGSSYEQYF. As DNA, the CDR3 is TGTGCCAGCAAGGAATCGCGGGGGAGCTCCTACGAGCAGTACTTC.

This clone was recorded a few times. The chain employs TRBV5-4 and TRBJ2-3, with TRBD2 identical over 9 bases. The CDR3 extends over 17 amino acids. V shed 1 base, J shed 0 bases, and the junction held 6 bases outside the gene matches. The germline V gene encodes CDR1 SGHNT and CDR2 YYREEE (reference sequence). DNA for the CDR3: TGTGCCAGCAGCTTGCAGCTAGCGGGGCCTAGCACAGATACGCAGTATTTT. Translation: CASSLQLAGPSTDTQYF.

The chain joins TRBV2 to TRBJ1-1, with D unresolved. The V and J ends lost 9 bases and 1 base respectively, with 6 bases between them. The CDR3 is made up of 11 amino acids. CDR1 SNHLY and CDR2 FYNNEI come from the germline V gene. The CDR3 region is CASSRNTEAFF. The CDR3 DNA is TGTGCCAGTTCGCGGAACACTGAAGCTTTCTTT.

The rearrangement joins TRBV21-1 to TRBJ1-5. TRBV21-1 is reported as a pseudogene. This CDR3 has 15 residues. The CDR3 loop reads CASSKLEGFNQPQHF. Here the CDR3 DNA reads TGTGCCAGCAGCAAATTGGAGGGATTCAATCAGCCCCAGCATTTT.

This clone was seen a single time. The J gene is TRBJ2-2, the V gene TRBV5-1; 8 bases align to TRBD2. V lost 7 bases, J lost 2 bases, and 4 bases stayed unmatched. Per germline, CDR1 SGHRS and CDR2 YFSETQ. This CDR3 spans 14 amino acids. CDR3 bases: TGCGCCAGCCGCGGGGGGACAAACACCGGGGAGCTGTTTTTT. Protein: CASRGGTNTGELFF. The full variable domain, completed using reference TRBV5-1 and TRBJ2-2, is KAGVTQTPRYLIKTRGQQVTLSCSPISGHRSVSWYQQTPGQGLQFLFEYFSETQRNKGNFPGRFSGRQFSNSRSEMNVSTLELGDSALYLCASRGGTNTGELFFGEGSRLTVL.

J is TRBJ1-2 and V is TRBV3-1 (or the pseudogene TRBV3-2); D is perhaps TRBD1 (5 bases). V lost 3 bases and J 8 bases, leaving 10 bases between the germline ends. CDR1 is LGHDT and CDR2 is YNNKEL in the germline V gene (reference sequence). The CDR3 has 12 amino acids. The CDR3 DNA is TGTGCCAGCAGCCAGCGGACATCCGGCTACACCTTC. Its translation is CASSQRTSGYTF.

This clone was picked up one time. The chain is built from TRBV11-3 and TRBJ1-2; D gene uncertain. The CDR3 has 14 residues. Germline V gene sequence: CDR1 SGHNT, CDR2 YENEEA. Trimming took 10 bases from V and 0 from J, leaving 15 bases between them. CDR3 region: CATVRLRANYGYTF. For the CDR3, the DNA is TGTGCCACCGTGCGACTACGGGCTAACTATGGCTACACCTTC.

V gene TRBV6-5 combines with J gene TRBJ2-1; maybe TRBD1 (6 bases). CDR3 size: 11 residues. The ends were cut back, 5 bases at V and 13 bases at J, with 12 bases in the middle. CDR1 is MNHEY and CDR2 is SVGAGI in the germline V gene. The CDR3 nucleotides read TGTGCCAGCAGTCCTCCGGGACACCAGTTCTTC. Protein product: CASSPPGHQFF.

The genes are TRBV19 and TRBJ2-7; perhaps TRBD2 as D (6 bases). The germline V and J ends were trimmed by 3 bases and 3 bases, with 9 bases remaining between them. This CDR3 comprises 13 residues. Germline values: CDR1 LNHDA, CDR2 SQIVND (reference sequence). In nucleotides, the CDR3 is TGTGCCAGTAGTATTCGGGGGTACTACGAGCAGTACTTC. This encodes CASSIRGYYEQYF.

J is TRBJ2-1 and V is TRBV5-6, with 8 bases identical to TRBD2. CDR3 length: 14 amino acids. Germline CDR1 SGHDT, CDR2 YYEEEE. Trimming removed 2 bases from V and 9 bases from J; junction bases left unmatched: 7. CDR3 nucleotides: TGTGCCAGCAGCTTAACGGGGGGGCCGGTTGAGCAGTTCTTC. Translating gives CASSLTGGPVEQFF.

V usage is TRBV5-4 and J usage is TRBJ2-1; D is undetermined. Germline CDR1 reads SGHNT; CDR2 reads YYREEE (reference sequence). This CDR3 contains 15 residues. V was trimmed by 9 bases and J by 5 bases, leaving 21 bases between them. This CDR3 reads CATPLLRPYDNEQFF. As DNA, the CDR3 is TGTGCCACCCCCCTCCTCCGCCCCTATGACAATGAGCAGTTCTTC.

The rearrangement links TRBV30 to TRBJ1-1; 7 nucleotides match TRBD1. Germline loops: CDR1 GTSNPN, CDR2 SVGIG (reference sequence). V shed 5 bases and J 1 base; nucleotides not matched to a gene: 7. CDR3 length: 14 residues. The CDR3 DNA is TGTGCCTGGTCAGTCAACAGGGGGAACACTGAAGCTTTCTTT. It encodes CAWSVNRGNTEAFF. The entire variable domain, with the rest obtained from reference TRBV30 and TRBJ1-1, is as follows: SQTIHQWPATLVQPVGSPLSLECTVEGTSNPNLYWYRQAAGRGLQLLFYSVGIGQISSEVPQNLSASRPQDRQFILSSKKLLLSDSGFYLCAWSVNRGNTEAFFGQGTRLTVV.

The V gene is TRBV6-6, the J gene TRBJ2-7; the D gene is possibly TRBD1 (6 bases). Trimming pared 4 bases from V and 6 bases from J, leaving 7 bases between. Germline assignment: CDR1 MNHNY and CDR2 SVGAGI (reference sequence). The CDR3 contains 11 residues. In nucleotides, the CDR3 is TGTGCCAGCAGTTTCAGGGGCGAGCAGTACTTC. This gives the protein CASSFRGEQYF.

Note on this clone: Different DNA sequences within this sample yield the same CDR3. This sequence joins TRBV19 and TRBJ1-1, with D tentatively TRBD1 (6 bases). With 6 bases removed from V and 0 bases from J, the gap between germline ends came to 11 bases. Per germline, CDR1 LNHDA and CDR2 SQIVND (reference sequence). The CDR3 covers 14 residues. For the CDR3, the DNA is TGTGCCAGTAGCCCACAGGGTCTGAACACTGAAGCTTTCTTT. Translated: CASSPQGLNTEAFF.

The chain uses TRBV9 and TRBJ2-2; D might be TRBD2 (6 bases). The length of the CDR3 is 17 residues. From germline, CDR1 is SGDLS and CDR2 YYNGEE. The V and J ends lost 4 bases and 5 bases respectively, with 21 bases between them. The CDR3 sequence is CASSLHSGTGRTGELFF. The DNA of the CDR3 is TGTGCCAGCAGCCTCCATTCCGGGACGGGGAGGACCGGGGAGCTGTTTTTT.

This CDR3 reads CSVDIAVNTEAFF. CDR3 nucleotide sequence: TGCAGCGTTGACATAGCCGTGAACACTGAAGCTTTCTTT. The rearrangement links TRBV29-1 to TRBJ1-1; no clear D. The CDR3 is made up of 13 amino acids. Trimming stripped 3 bases from V and 0 bases from J, with 8 bases between. Germline V gives CDR1 SQVTM, CDR2 ANQGSEA.

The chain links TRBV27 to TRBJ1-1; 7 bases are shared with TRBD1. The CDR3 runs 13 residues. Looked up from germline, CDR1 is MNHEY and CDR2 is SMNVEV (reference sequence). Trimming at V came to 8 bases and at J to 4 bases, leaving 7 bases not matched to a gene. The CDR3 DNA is TGTGCCAGCTCTTACCAGGGGGGCACTGAAGCTTTCTTT. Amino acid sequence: CASSYQGGTEAFF.

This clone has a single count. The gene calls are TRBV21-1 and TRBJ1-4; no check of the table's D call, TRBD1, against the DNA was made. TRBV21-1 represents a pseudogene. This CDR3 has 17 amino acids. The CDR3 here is CASSKFSWTGLCEKLFF. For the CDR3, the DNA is TGTGCCAGCAGCAAATTCAGTTGGACAGGGTTGTGTGAAAAACTGTTTTTT.

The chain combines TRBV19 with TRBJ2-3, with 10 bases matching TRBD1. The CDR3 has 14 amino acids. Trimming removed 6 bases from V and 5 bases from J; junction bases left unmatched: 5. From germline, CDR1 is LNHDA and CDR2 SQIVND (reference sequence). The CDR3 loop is CASRWTGGGDTQYF. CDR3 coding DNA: TGTGCCAGTAGATGGACAGGGGGGGGAGATACGCAGTATTTT.

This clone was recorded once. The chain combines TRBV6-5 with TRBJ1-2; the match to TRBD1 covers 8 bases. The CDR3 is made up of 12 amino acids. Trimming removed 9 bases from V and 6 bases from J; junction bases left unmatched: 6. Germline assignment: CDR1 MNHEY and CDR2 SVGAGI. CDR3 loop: CARYRGGHGYTF. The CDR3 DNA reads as TGTGCCAGGTACAGGGGGGGGCATGGCTACACCTTC.

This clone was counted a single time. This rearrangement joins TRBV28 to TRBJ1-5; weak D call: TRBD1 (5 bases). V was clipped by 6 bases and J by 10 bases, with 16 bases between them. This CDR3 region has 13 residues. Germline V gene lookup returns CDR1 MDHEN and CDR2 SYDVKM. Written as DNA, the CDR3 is TGTGCCAGCAGCCCCGGGACTCTCGTCCCCCAGCATTTT. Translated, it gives CASSPGTLVPQHF.

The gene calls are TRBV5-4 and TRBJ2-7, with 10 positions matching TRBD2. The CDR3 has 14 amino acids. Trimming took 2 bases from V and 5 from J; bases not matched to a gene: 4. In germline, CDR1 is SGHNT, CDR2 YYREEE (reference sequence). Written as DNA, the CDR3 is TGTGCCAGCAGCTTTAGCGGGGGGTTTGACGAGCAGTACTTC. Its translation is CASSFSGGFDEQYF.

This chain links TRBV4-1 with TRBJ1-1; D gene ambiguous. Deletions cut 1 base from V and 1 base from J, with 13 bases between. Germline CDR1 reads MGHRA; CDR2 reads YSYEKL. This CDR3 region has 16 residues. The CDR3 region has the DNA TGCGCCAGCAGCCAAGCCGGGGATATGGAGAACACTGAAGCTTTCTTT. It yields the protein CASSQAGDMENTEAFF.

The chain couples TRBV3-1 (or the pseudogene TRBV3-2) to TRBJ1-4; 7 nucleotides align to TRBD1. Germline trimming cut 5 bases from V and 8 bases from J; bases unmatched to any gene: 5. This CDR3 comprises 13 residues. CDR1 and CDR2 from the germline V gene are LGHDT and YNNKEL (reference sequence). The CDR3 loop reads CASSYRGVEKLFF. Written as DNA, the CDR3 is TGTGCCAGCAGCTACAGGGGCGTGGAAAAACTGTTTTTT.

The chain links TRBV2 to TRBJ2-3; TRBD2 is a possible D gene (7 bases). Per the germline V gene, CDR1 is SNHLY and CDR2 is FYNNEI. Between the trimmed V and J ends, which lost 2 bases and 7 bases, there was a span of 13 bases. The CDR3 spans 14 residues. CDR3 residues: CASSERGAGYTQYF. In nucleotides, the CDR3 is TGTGCCAGCAGTGAACGGGGGGCCGGGTATACGCAGTATTTT.

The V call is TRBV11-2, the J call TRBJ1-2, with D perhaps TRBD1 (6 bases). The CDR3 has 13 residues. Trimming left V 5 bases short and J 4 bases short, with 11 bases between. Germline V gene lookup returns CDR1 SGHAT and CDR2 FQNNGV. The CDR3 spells CASSNRASYGYTF. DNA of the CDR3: TGTGCCAGCAGCAACAGGGCAAGCTATGGCTACACCTTC.

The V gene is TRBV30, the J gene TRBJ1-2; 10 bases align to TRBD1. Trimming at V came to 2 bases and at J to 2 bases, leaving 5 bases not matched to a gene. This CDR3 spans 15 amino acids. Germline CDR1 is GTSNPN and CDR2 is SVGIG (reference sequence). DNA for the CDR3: TGTGCCTGGAGTCCCAGGGGACAGGGGAACTATGGCTACACCTTC. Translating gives CAWSPRGQGNYGYTF.

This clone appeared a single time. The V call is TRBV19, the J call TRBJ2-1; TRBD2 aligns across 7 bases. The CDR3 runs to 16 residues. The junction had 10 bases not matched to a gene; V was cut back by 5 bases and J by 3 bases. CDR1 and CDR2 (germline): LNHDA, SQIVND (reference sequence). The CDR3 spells CASSVSGGTNYNEQFF. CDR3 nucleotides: TGTGCCAGTAGTGTATCGGGAGGTACGAACTACAATGAGCAGTTCTTC.

DNA of the CDR3: TGCGCCAGCAGCCCGGCGGGACAGGGGGCCTATGGCTACACCTTC. Its protein is CASSPAGQGAYGYTF. The chain is built from TRBV5-1 and TRBJ1-2, with 12 bases lining up with TRBD1. The CDR3 has 15 amino acids. CDR1 and CDR2 (germline): SGHRS, YFSETQ. Trimming cost V 4 bases and J 4 bases; bases outside gene matches: 5.

Here the CDR3 reads CASTHKTGTFDTEAFF. As DNA, the CDR3 is TGCGCCAGCACCCATAAAACCGGGACTTTTGACACTGAAGCTTTCTTT. This rearrangement joins TRBV5-1 to TRBJ1-1; a weak D match, TRBD1 (5 bases). Germline V gene data show CDR1 as SGHRS and CDR2 as YFSETQ. There are 16 residues in the CDR3. V was clipped by 6 bases and J by 3 bases, with 21 bases between them.

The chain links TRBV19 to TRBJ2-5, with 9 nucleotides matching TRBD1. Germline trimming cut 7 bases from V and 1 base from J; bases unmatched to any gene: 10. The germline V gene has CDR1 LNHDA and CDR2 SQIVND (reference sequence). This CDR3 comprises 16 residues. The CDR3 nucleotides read TGTGCCAGTAACCGAAGGGGGACAGGGACCCAAGAGACCCAGTACTTC. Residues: CASNRRGTGTQETQYF.